Listed here are 20 T cell receptor beta chains from one sample, sequenced in a study of blood T cell repertoires in COVID-19. Generated by immunoSEQ multiplex PCR, the TCRdb table keeps only in-frame clones and is missing some. The sample lists roughly 150,000 clones, roughly 88% occurring once. Material: peripheral blood. These receptors all come from a man between 18 and 29 years old with COVID-19, enrolled during active disease.

The chain carries TRBV7-6 and TRBJ2-3; D might be TRBD2 (5 bases). CDR1 and CDR2 (germline): SGHVS, FNYEAQ. Trimming took 5 bases from V and 4 from J, leaving 13 bases between them. The CDR3 length is 14 residues. CDR3 region: CASSPPGSPDTQYF. The DNA of the CDR3 is TGTGCCAGCAGCCCCCCGGGGTCCCCAGATACGCAGTATTTT.

This chain joins TRBV28 and TRBJ2-1, with 7 positions matching TRBD1. CDR3 length: 14 residues. Germline-derived CDR1 and CDR2 are MDHEN and SYDVKM. V trimming: 6 bases; J trimming: 4 bases; junction bases outside the gene matches: 6. Here the CDR3 DNA reads TGTGCCAGCAGACCCGGACAGGCGTACAATGAGCAGTTCTTC. Translating it yields CASRPGQAYNEQFF.

This chain connects TRBV28 to TRBJ2-6; tentative D call: TRBD2 (6 bases). This CDR3 spans 15 amino acids. V lost 5 bases to trimming and J lost 2 bases, with 10 bases between them. Germline V gene lookup returns CDR1 MDHEN and CDR2 SYDVKM. Here the CDR3 DNA reads TGTGCCAGCAGTCAGGGCGGGGCTGGGGCCAACGTCCTGACTTTC. It is translated as CASSQGGAGANVLTF. The full variable domain, rest sourced from reference TRBV28 and TRBJ2-6, is DVKVTQSSRYLVKRTGEKVFLECVQDMDHENMFWYRQDPGLGLRLIYFSYDVKMKEKGDIPEGYSVSREKKERFSLILESASTNQTSMYLCASSQGGAGANVLTFGAGSRLTVL.

This rearrangement joins TRBV27 to TRBJ1-1, with 7 bases identical to TRBD1. Germline CDR1 and CDR2: MNHEY and SMNVEV (reference sequence). Trimming cost V 6 bases and J 0 bases; bases outside gene matches: 7. The CDR3 is 15 amino acids. CDR3 bases: TGTGCCAGCAGCCCGGACAGGCTGATGAACACTGAAGCTTTCTTT. This translates into CASSPDRLMNTEAFF.

The chain links TRBV10-3 to TRBJ1-2; D unresolved. The CDR3 totals 13 residues. V lost 4 bases, J lost 0 bases, and 6 bases lay in between. Germline-derived CDR1 and CDR2 are ENHRY and SYGVKD. The CDR3 loop reads CAISGAANYGYTF. The CDR3 DNA sequence: TGTGCCATCAGTGGGGCTGCTAACTATGGCTACACCTTC.

The rearrangement uses TRBV5-1 and TRBJ2-1, with a possible D match to TRBD1 (5 bases). V lost 2 bases to trimming and J lost 8 bases, with 17 bases between them. The germline gives CDR1 SGHRS, CDR2 YFSETQ. The CDR3 contains 15 residues. The CDR3 region is CASSLGPGKGYEQFF. As DNA, the CDR3 is TGCGCCAGCAGCTTAGGGCCAGGGAAGGGGTATGAGCAGTTCTTC.

V is TRBV28 and J is TRBJ1-4; 9 bases line up with TRBD1. V lost 5 bases to trimming and J lost 6 bases; unmatched junction nucleotides: 7. The length of the CDR3 is 15 residues. Germline lookup yields CDR1 MDHEN and CDR2 SYDVKM. Here the CDR3 reads CASSINRGRDEKLFF. DNA of the CDR3: TGTGCCAGCAGTATAAACAGGGGGCGAGATGAAAAACTGTTTTTT.

This clone has only one observation. Other nucleotide sequences in the sample specify the same CDR3. This chain links TRBV4-3 with TRBJ1-1, with D perhaps TRBD1 (5 bases). Between the trimmed V and J ends, which lost 0 bases and 1 base, there was a span of 9 bases. Germline V lookup: CDR1 LGHNA, CDR2 YSLEER. This CDR3 is 15 amino acids long. The CDR3 coding sequence is TGCGCCAGCAGCCAAGATTCGGGGGGGAACACTGAAGCTTTCTTT. Its translation is CASSQDSGGNTEAFF.

The chain combines TRBV19 with TRBJ2-6; a possible D gene is TRBD1 (5 bases). Germline V lookup: CDR1 LNHDA, CDR2 SQIVND (reference sequence). The CDR3 is 15 residues long. Trimming removed 2 bases from V and 2 bases from J, with 7 bases in between. The CDR3 bases are TGTGCCAGTAGTATATGGGGCGCTGGGGCCAACGTCCTGACTTTC. This encodes CASSIWGAGANVLTF.

V gene TRBV27 combines with J gene TRBJ1-1, with D tentatively TRBD1 (5 bases). Between the trimmed V and J ends, which lost 10 bases and 4 bases, there was a span of 25 bases. Germline V CDR1 and CDR2: MNHEY, SMNVEV (reference sequence). There are 16 residues in the CDR3. The CDR3: CATRSLAGGRGTEAFF. In DNA, the CDR3 is TGTGCCACTAGGTCTCTGGCGGGGGGGAGAGGCACTGAAGCTTTCTTT.

The V gene is TRBV7-2, the J gene TRBJ2-7; 7 nucleotides line up with TRBD1. Germline V gene data show CDR1 as SGHTA and CDR2 as FQGNSA. The V and J ends lost 5 bases and 2 bases, in that order; junction bases with no gene match: 12. This CDR3 has 16 residues. The CDR3 loop is CASSNPDRDLTYEQYF. Here the CDR3 DNA reads TGTGCCAGCAGCAACCCAGACAGGGACCTAACCTACGAGCAGTACTTC.

The chain carries TRBV7-2 and TRBJ2-3, with a tentative D call TRBD1 (5 bases). Germline-derived CDR1 and CDR2 are SGHTA and FQGNSA. This CDR3 region has 15 residues. V was pared by 4 bases and J by 4 bases, with 15 bases between. In DNA, the CDR3 is TGTGCCAGCAGCTCTCCGACAGTTCAGGCAGATACGCAGTATTTT. Its protein product is CASSSPTVQADTQYF.

The chain carries TRBV5-5 and TRBJ2-7; a weak D match, TRBD1 (5 bases). V was shortened by 3 bases and J by 1 base, with 11 bases between the two germline ends. The CDR3 consists of 14 residues. Germline CDR1 is SGHKS and CDR2 is YYEKEE (reference sequence). The CDR3 here is CASSSIQGSYEQYF. The CDR3 coding sequence is TGTGCCAGCAGCTCAATCCAGGGATCCTACGAGCAGTACTTC.

The V call is TRBV11-2, the J call TRBJ1-1, with 8 bases matching TRBD1. CDR3 size: 15 residues. J gave up 4 bases and V 4 bases, and 8 bases lay outside the gene matches. Germline values: CDR1 SGHAT, CDR2 FQNNGV. CDR3 bases: TGTGCCAGCAGCTATACAGGGGGAAAGAGCACTGAAGCTTTCTTT. Translated: CASSYTGGKSTEAFF.

The chain is built from TRBV7-2 and TRBJ2-2, with a possible D match to TRBD2 (5 bases). Germline CDR1 is SGHTA and CDR2 is FQGNSA. With 2 bases removed from V and 0 bases from J, the gap between germline ends came to 16 bases. The CDR3 loop spans 18 amino acids. The CDR3 loop reads CASSLNPIAGANTGELFF. As DNA, the CDR3 is TGTGCCAGCAGCTTAAACCCAATAGCCGGGGCGAACACCGGGGAGCTGTTTTTT.

This chain connects TRBV9 to TRBJ2-1, with 9 nucleotides matching TRBD2. Germline V gene data show CDR1 as SGDLS and CDR2 as YYNGEE. The CDR3 has 15 amino acids. V dropped 2 bases and J dropped 5; count of bases not matched to a gene: 5. CDR3 in amino acids: CASSVTSGAHNEQFF. The CDR3 nucleotides read TGTGCCAGCAGCGTGACTAGCGGAGCTCACAATGAGCAGTTCTTC. The complete variable domain, with remaining parts taken from reference TRBV9 and TRBJ2-1, reads DSGVTQTPKHLITATGQRVTLRCSPRSGDLSVYWYQQSLDQGLQFLIQYYNGEERAKGNILERFSAQQFPDLHSELNLSSLELGDSALYFCASSVTSGAHNEQFFGPGTRLTVL.

This clone was seen only once. The chain joins TRBV7-2 to TRBJ2-2; perhaps TRBD1 as D (5 bases). Trimming took off 5 bases at V and 3 bases at J, with 22 bases between the two ends. The CDR3 extends over 18 amino acids. Germline V gene data show CDR1 as SGHTA and CDR2 as FQGNSA. In DNA form, the CDR3 reads TGTGCCAGCAGCCTATCGAGACAGTACTTTTTAGACACCGGGGAGCTGTTTTTT. This encodes CASSLSRQYFLDTGELFF.

V gene TRBV27 combines with J gene TRBJ2-1; 7 nucleotides match TRBD2. CDR1 and CDR2 from the germline V gene are MNHEY and SMNVEV (reference sequence). The CDR3 runs 15 residues. Trimming cost V 2 bases and J 6 bases; bases outside gene matches: 7. The chain's CDR3 is CASSLRGRTSNEQFF. CDR3 DNA sequence: TGTGCCAGCAGTTTACGCGGGAGAACTTCCAATGAGCAGTTCTTC.

The V gene is TRBV28, the J gene TRBJ2-5, with 9 nucleotides matching TRBD2. The germline V gene has CDR1 MDHEN and CDR2 SYDVKM. V lost 3 bases to trimming and J lost 4 bases; unmatched junction nucleotides: 15. The CDR3 contains 18 residues. CDR3 protein: CASSLFQLYSGSGETQYF. The CDR3 bases are TGTGCCAGCAGTTTGTTCCAACTGTATAGCGGGAGCGGAGAGACCCAGTACTTC.

V gene TRBV4-2 combines with J gene TRBJ2-7, with D maybe TRBD1 (6 bases). The CDR3 contains 18 residues. The V gene lost 0 bases and the J gene lost 2 bases, with 20 bases spanning the gap. CDR1 LGHNA and CDR2 YNFKEQ come from the germline V gene. The CDR3 is CASSQDPASGQRTYEQYF. CDR3 nucleotides: TGTGCCAGCAGCCAAGATCCCGCCTCGGGACAACGCACCTACGAGCAGTACTTC.